The T cell receptor (beta chain) under discussion was sequenced for a study of T cell repertoires in cytomegalovirus infection. Germline lookup yields CDR1 DFQATT and CDR2 SNEGSKA (reference sequence). V dropped 3 bases and J dropped 6 bases, with 9 bases sitting between them. The CDR3 is 12 amino acids. TCRdb reprocessed the reads with MiXCR, giving one entry per CDR3 protein. The sample contains around 300,000 distinct CDR3 sequences, more than 20% of which appear only once. About this clonotype: Its antigen is unknown.

The clonotype comes from a human donor in good health (CMV status not recorded). Some clones in this sample may be carry-over from other donors' samples. The material was cultured PBMCs, obtained from culture after CMV antigen stimulation. The chain links TRBV20-1 to TRBJ2-1; no clear D gene. CDR3 sequence: CSASNPSNEQFF. The CDR3 DNA sequence: TGCAGTGCTAGTAACCCTAGCAATGAGCAGTTCTTC.